This TCR beta chain was observed in a study of shared clonotypes between healthy human individuals (dated by TCRdb to the early 2020s). For the wider study: A few men and a couple of women, aged 18 to 49 years, made up the cohort. Per donor, three plates each were used for CD4 naive and CD4 memory, two for CD8 naive, and one for CD8 memory. The study deeply sequenced blood TCR repertoires of about 5 healthy adults to estimate repertoire size and the extent of clonotype sharing between individuals. Different laboratories and diverse techniques were used to prepare libraries and sequence TCR repertoires, to increase sequencing depth and limit assay-specific biases. Leukapheresis yielded between about 0.9 and 10 billion PBMCs per donor.

As regards this clone: Its cognate antigen has yet to be identified. The record has no base qualities; no much larger clone is one base away.

CD8 naive samples were obtained by positive selection for CCR7 among CD45RO-negative cells, yielding a CD45RA+CCR7+ population from which TemRA cells were excluded. The donors were healthy, HIV-negative adults who had no recently reported acute infections or vaccinations. Every donor was a Caucasian adult living in Nashville, Tennessee, USA. After blood collection by leukapheresis, PBMCs were isolated using Ficoll-Histopaque density gradient centrifugation and then cryopreserved in the vapor phase of liquid nitrogen. Purity and quantity of every magnetically sorted T cell population were checked by analytical flow cytometry. Genomic DNA was isolated from every sorted fraction and measured by UV absorbance on a Nanodrop 2000c. Via the germline V gene (reference sequence), CDR1 is SGHNT and CDR2 YYREEE. From cysteine to phenylalanine, the CDR3 is 12 amino acids long. CDR3 DNA only is kept here, 36 bases in frame from base 1. V is trimmed back by 4 bases and J by 5 bases, and the junction contains 3 bases that no gene match accounts for.

Beyond this particular receptor, the publication reports: Sharing across a few donors was observed for about 5% of naive CD4, less than 4% of naive CD8, around 2.5% of memory CD4, and around 0.4% of memory CD8 clonotypes. Compared with non-shared clonotypes, the clonotypes found in all four sorted-subset donors had higher generation probabilities. Incomplete sequencing was indicated by rarefaction of sorted-subset datasets, despite the large sequencing depth. The small number of donors limited the genetic and exposure-history diversity represented. Naive subsets generally had larger estimated clonotype richness than memory subsets did. Sampling was restricted to blood, and TCR repertoires in tissues likely differ from the TCR repertoires found in blood. Based on pairwise subsampling, the degree of clonotype sharing among donors was expected to be affected by sequencing depth.

Using the deep immunoSEQ assay, multiplex PCR amplified TCR CDR3 regions from genomic DNA. For each cell subset, the extracted genomic DNA was distributed evenly across all wells of several immunoSEQ 96-well plates, and each plate served as one replicate. Each replicate PCR for sorted subsets received around 200 ng genomic DNA, equal to about 29,000 T cell genomes. Purified libraries were measured with a Qubit 3.0 fluorometer, size-checked on a Bioanalyzer 2100, and measured again with the KAPA Library Quantification kit. A separate single-read 150-cycle Illumina NextSeq 550 flow cell was used to sequence each immunoSEQ 96-well plate. On the study's bioinformatics: Because the immunoSEQ output held only junctional sequences and lacked quality scores, the filtering could not match the filtering applied to full-length reads. To assign V/J genes and CDR3, sequences were annotated using PyIR, a Python wrapper for IgBLAST v1.9, with IMGT germline references. Reads with weak V/J assignments (E-value above 1e-6), missing CDR3, stop codons, out-of-frame junctions, or ambiguous translated residues were removed. V3J clonotypes were defined by identical inferred V gene, J gene, and CDR3 amino acid sequence. Percentage overlap between repertoires was calculated by dividing the number of shared unique clonotypes by the size of the smaller repertoire. Repertoire richness was assessed with RTK rarefaction, the Chao1 estimator, and Recon v2.1 estimates of unobserved clonotypes. Generation probabilities were computed with OLGA for all TCRbeta clonotypes obtained by the gDNA method from several donors. TCRdb took over this immuneACCESS table, retaining in-frame rearrangements with V and J assigned. Such tables are incomplete; in checked studies, under half of the missing clones stem from an unresolved V gene, and the remainder is unexplained. That table is the source of V, J and clone size, and D and trimming were worked out from the DNA. This sample gives about 600,000 clones in total; about 95% of them show up just once. Jointly, the top ten make up 0.11% of the sample.

This TCR was sampled from a woman in her 30s in good health. The V and J segments used are TRBV5-4 and TRBJ2-7, with 7 bases aligning to TRBD1. Material for sequencing was naive CD8+ T cells sorted from blood. The cell subset or site label for this specimen denotes: CD45RA+CCR7+. The sequenced DNA: TGTGCCAGCAGCACAGGGGAGCACGAGCAGTACTTC. Its amino acids are CASSTGEHEQYF.